This T cell receptor beta chain was identified during a study of T cell changes during pregnancy in multiple sclerosis. Sequencing was performed with immunoSEQ multiplex PCR; in TCRdb, only in-frame clones are kept and a portion is missing. The repertoire consists of fewer than 95,000 clones, with around 93% occurring once and the leading ten covering around 2.2%. The CDR3 covers 13 residues. Germline V gives CDR1 SEHNR, CDR2 FQNEAQ (reference sequence). V was clipped by 4 bases and J by 5 bases; unmatched bases: 5. The V gene is TRBV7-9, the J gene TRBJ2-7, with TRBD1 identical over 7 bases. This material consisted of peripheral blood, taken in the third trimester of pregnancy. The TCR originated in a female donor with multiple sclerosis, enrolled in a pregnancy study. As DNA, the CDR3 is TGTGCCAGCAGCTCCCGGACAGGCGACGAGCAGTACTTC. It encodes CASSSRTGDEQYF.